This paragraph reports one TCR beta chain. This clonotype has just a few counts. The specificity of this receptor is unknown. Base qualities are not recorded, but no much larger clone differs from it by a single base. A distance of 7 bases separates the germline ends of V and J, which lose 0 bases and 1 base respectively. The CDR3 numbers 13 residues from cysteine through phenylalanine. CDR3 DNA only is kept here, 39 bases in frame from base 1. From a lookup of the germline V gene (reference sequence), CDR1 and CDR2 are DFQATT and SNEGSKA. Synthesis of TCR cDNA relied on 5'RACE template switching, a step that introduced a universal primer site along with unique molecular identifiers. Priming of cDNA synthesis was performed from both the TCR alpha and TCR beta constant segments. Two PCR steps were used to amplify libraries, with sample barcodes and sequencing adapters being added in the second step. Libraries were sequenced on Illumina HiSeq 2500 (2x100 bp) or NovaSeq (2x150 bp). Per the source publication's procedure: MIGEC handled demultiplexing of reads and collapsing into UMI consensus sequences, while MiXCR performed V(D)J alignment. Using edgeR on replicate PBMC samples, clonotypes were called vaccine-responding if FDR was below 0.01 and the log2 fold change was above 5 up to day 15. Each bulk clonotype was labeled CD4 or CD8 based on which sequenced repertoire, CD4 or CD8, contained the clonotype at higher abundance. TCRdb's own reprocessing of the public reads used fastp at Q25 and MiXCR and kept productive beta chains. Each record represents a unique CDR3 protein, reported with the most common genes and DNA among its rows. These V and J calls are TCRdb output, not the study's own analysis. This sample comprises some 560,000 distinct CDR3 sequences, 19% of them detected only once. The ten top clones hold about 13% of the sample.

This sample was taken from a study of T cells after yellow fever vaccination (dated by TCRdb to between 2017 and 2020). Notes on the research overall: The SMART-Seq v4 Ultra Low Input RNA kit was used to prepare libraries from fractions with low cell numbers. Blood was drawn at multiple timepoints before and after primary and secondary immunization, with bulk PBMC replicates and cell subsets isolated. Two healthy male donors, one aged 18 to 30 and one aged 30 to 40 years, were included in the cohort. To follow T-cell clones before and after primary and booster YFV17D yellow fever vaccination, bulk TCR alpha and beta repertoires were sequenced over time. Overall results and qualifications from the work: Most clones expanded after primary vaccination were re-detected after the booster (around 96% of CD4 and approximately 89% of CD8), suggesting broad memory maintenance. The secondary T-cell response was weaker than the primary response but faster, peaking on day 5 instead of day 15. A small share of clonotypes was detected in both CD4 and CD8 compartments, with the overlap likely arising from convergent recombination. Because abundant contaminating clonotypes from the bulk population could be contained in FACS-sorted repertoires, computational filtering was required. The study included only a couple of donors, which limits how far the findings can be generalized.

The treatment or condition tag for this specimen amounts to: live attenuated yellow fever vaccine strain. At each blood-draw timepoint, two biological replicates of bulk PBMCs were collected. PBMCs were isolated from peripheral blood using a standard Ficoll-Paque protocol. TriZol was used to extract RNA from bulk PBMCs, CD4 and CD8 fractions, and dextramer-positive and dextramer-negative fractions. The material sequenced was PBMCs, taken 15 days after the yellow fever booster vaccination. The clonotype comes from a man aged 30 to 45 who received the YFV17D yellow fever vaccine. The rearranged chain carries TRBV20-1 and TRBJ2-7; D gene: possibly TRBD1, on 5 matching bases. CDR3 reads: CSARDPGSYEQYF. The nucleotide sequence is TGCAGTGCTAGAGATCCAGGGTCCTACGAGCAGTACTTC.